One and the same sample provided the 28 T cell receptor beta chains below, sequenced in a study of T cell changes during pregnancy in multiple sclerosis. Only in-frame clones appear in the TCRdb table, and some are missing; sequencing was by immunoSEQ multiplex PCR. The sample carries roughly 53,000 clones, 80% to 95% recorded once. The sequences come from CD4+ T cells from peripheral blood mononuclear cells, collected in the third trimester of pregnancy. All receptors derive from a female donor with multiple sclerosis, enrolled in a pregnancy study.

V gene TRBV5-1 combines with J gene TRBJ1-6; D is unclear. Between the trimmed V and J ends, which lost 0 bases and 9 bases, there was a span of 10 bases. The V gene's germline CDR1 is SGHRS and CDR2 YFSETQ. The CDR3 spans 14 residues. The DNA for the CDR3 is TGCGCCAGCAGCTTGGGCGGGATCGGTTCACCCCTCCACTTT. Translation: CASSLGGIGSPLHF.

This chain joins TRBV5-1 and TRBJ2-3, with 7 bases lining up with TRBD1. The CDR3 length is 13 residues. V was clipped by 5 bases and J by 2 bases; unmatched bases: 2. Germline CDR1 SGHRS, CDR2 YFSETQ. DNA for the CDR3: TGCGCCAGCAGGAGGGGGCCCACAGATACGCAGTATTTT. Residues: CASRRGPTDTQYF. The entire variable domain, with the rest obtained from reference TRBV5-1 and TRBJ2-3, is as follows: KAGVTQTPRYLIKTRGQQVTLSCSPISGHRSVSWYQQTPGQGLQFLFEYFSETQRNKGNFPGRFSGRQFSNSRSEMNVSTLELGDSALYLCASRRGPTDTQYFGPGTRLTVL.

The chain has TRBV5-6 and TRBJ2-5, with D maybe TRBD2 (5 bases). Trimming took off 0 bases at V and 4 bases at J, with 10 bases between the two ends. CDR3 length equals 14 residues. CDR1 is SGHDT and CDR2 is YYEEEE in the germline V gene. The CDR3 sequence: CASSLVNGGETQYF. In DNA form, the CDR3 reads TGTGCCAGCAGCTTGGTAAATGGAGGAGAGACCCAGTACTTC.

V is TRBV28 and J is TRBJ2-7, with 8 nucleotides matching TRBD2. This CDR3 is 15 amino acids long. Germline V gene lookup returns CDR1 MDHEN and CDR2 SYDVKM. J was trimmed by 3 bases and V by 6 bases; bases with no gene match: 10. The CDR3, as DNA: TGTGCCAGCAGGCTTAGCGGGGCATCCCACTACGAGCAGTACTTC. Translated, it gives CASRLSGASHYEQYF.

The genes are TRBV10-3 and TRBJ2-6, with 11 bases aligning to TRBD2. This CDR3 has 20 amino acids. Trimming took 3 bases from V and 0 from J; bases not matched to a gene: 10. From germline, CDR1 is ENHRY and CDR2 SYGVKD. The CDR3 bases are TGTGCCATCAGTGACGCCGGGACTAGCGGTGTGAACTCTGGGGCCAACGTCCTGACTTTC. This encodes CAISDAGTSGVNSGANVLTF.

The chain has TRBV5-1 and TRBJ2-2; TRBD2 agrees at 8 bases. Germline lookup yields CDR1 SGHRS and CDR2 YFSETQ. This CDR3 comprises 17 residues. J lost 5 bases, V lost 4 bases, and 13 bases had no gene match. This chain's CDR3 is CASSQRTGGRSTGELFF. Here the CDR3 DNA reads TGCGCCAGCAGCCAACGCACGGGGGGGAGATCGACCGGGGAGCTGTTTTTT. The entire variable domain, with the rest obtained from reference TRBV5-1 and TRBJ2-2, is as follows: KAGVTQTPRYLIKTRGQQVTLSCSPISGHRSVSWYQQTPGQGLQFLFEYFSETQRNKGNFPGRFSGRQFSNSRSEMNVSTLELGDSALYLCASSQRTGGRSTGELFFGEGSRLTVL.

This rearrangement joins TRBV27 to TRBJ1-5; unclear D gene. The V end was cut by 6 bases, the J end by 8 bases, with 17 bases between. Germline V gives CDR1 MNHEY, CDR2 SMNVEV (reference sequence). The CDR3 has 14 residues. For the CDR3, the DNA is TGTGCCAGCAGGCCCCGGGGTACAATGGAGCCCCAGCATTTT. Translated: CASRPRGTMEPQHF.

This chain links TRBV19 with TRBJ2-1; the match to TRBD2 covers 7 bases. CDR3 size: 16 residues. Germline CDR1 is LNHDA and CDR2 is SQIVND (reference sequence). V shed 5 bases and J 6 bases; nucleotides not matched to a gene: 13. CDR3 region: CASSVQSGMVGNEQFF. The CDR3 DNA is TGTGCCAGTAGTGTACAAAGCGGGATGGTAGGCAATGAGCAGTTCTTC.

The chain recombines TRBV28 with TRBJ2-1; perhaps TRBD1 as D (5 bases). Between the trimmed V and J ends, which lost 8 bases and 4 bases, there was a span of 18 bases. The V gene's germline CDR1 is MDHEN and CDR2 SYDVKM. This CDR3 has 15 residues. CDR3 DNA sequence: TGTGCCAGCCCCCCGGGTAGGGGAAGGTACAATGAGCAGTTCTTC. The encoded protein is CASPPGRGRYNEQFF.

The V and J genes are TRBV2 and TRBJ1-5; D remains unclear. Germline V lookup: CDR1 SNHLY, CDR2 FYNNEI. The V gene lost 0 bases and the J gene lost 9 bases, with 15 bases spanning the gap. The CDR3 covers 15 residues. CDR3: CASSEAAAPITPQHF. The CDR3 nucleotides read TGTGCCAGCAGTGAAGCTGCTGCGCCTATTACGCCCCAGCATTTT.

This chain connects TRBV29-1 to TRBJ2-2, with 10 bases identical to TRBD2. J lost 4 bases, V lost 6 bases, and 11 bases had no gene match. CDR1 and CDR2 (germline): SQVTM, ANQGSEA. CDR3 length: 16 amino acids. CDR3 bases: TGCAGCGTAAGAGCGGGAGGGAGTGCCTTCACCGGGGAGCTGTTTTTT. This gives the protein CSVRAGGSAFTGELFF.

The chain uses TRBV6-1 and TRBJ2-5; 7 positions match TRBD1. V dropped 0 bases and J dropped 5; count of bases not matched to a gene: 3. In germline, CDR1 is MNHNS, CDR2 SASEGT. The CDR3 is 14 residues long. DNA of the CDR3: TGTGCCAGCAGTGAAGCGAGGGGGCGGGAGACCCAGTACTTC. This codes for CASSEARGRETQYF.

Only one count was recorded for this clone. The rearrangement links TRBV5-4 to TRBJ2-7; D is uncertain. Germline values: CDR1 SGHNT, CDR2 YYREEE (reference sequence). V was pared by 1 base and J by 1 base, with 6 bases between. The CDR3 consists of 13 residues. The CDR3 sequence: CASSLLQSYEQYF. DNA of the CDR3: TGTGCCAGCAGCTTGCTACAGTCCTACGAGCAGTACTTC.

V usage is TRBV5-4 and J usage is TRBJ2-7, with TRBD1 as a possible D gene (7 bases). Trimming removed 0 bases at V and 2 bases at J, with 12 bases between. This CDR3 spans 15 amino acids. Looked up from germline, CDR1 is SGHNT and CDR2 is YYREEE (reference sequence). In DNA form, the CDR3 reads TGTGCCAGCAGCTTGGGGTCAGGGGGGCCCTACGAGCAGTACTTC. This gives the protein CASSLGSGGPYEQYF.

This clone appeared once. Here the CDR3 reads CASSQDLGFGGTEQFF. The DNA of the CDR3 is TGCGCCAGCAGCCAAGATCTGGGGTTCGGAGGGACTGAGCAGTTCTTC. The chain recombines TRBV4-3 with TRBJ2-1; a possible D gene is TRBD2 (6 bases). Germline values: CDR1 LGHNA, CDR2 YSLEER. The CDR3 spans 16 residues. V was shortened by 0 bases and J by 9 bases, with 18 bases between the two germline ends.

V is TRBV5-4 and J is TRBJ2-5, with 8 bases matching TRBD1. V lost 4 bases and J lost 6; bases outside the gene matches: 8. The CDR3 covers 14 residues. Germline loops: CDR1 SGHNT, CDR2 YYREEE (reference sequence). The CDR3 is CASSAGQGRKTQYF. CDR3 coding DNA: TGTGCCAGCAGCGCAGGACAGGGTCGAAAGACCCAGTACTTC.

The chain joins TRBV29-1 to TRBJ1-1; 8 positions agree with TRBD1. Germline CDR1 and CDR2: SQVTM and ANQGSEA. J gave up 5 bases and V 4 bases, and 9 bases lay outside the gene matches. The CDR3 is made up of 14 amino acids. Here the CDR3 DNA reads TGCAGCGTTGGATACAGGGGGGAAAGGACTGAAGCTTTCTTT. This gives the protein CSVGYRGERTEAFF.

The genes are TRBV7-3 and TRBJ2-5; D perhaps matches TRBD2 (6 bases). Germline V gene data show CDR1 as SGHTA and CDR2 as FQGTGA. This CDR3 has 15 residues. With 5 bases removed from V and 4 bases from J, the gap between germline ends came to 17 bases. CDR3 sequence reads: CASSPMVGGTETQYF. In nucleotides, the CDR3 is TGTGCCAGCAGCCCAATGGTCGGAGGGACAGAGACCCAGTACTTC. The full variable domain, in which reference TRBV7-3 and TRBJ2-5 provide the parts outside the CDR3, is GAGVSQTPSNKVTEKGKYVELRCDPISGHTALYWYRQSLGQGPEFLIYFQGTGAADDSGLPNDRFFAVRPEGSVSTLKIQRTERGDSAVYLCASSPMVGGTETQYFGPGTRLLVL.

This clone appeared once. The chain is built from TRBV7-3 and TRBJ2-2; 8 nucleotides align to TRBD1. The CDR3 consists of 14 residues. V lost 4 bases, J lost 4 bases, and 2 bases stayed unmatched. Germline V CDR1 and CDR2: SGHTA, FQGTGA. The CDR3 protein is CASSSTGATGELFF. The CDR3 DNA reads TGTGCCAGCAGCTCGACAGGGGCCACCGGGGAGCTGTTTTTT. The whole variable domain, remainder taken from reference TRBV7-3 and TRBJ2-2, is GAGVSQTPSNKVTEKGKYVELRCDPISGHTALYWYRQSLGQGPEFLIYFQGTGAADDSGLPNDRFFAVRPEGSVSTLKIQRTERGDSAVYLCASSSTGATGELFFGEGSRLTVL.

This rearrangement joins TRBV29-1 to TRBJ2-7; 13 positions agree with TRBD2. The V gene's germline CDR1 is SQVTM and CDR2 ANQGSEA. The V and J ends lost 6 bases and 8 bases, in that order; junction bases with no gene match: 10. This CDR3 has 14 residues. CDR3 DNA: TGCAGCGTGACCGGGACTAGCGGGATTCGACAGCAGTACTTC. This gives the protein CSVTGTSGIRQQYF.

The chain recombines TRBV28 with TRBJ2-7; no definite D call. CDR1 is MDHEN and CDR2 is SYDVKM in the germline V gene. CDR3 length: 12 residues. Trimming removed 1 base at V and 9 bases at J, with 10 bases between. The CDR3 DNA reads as TGTGCCAGCAGTTTATTACTGGGCCGGCAGTACTTC. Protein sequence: CASSLLLGRQYF.

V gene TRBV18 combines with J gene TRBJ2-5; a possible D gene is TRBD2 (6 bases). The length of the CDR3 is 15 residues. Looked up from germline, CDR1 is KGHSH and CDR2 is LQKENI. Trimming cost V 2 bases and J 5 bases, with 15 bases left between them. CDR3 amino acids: CASSPSTGGKETQYF. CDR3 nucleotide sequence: TGTGCCAGCTCACCATCGACTGGGGGGAAGGAGACCCAGTACTTC.

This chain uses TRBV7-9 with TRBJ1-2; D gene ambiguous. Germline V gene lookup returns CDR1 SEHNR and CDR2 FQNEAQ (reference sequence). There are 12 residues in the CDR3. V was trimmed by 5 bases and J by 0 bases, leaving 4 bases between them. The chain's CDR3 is CASSRANYGYTF. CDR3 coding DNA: TGTGCCAGCAGCCGAGCTAACTATGGCTACACCTTC.

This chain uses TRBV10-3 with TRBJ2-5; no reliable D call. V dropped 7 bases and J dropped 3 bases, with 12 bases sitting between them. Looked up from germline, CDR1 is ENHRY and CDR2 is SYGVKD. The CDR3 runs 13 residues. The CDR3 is CAINERWEETQYF. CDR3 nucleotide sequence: TGTGCCATCAACGAGAGGTGGGAAGAGACCCAGTACTTC.

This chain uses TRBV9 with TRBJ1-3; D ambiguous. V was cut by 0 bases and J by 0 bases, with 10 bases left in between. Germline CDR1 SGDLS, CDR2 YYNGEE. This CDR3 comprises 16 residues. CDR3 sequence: CASSVAGFNSGNTIYF. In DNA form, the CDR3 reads TGTGCCAGCAGCGTAGCCGGGTTTAACTCTGGAAACACCATATATTTT. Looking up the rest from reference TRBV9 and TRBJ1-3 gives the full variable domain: DSGVTQTPKHLITATGQRVTLRCSPRSGDLSVYWYQQSLDQGLQFLIQYYNGEERAKGNILERFSAQQFPDLHSELNLSSLELGDSALYFCASSVAGFNSGNTIYFGEGSWLTVV.

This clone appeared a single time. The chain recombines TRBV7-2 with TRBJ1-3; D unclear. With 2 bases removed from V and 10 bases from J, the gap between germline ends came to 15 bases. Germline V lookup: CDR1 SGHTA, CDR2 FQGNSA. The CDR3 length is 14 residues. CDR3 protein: CASSLIQTRGTIYF. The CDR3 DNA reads TGTGCCAGCAGCTTAATACAGACCCGGGGAACCATATATTTT.

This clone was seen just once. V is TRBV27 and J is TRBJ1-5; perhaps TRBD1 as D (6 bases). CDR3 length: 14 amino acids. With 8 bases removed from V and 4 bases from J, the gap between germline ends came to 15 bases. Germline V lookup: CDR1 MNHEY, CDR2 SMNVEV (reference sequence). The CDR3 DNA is TGTGCCAGCCGTGACGGGACAAGAAATCAGCCCCAGCATTTT. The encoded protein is CASRDGTRNQPQHF.

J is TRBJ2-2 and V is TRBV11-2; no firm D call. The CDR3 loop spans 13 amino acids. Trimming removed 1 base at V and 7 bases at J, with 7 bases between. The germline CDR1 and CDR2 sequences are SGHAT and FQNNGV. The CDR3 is CASSLVRGGELFF. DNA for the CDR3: TGTGCCAGCAGCTTAGTGAGAGGCGGGGAGCTGTTTTTT. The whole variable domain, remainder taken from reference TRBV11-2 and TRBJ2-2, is EAGVAQSPRYKIIEKRQSVAFWCNPISGHATLYWYQQILGQGPKLLIQFQNNGVVDDSQLPKDRFSAERLKGVDSTLKIQPAKLEDSAVYLCASSLVRGGELFFGEGSRLTVL.